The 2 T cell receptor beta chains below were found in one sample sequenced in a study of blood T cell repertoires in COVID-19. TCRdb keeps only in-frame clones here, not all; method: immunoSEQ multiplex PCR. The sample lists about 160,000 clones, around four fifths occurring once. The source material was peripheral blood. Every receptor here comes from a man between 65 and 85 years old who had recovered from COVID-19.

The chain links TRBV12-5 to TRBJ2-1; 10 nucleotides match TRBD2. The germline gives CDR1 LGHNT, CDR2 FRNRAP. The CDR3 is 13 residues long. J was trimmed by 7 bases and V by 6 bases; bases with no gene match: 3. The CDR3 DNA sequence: TGTGCTAGTGGACCGGGACTAGCGAATGAGCAGTTCTTC. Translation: CASGPGLANEQFF.

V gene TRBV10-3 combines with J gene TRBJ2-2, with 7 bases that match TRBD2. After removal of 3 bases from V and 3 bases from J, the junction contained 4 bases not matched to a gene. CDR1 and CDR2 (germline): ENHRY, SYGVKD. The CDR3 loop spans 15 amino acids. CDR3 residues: CAISDRAGDTGELFF. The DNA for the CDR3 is TGTGCCATCAGTGATAGGGCGGGAGACACCGGGGAGCTGTTTTTT.